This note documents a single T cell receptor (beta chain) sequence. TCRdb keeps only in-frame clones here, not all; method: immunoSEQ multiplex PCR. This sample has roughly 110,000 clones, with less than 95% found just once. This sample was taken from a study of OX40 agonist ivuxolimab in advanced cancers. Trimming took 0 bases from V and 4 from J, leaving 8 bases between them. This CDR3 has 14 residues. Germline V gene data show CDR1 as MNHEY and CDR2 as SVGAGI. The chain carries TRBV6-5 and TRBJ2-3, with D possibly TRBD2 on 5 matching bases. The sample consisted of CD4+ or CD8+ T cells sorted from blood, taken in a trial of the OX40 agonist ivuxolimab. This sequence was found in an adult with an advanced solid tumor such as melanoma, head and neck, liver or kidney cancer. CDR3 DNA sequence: TGTGCCAGCAGTTACTCGAGGCGGGCAGATACGCAGTATTTT. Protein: CASSYSRRADTQYF.